The clone carrying this TCR beta chain showed up just a few times. This sample is part of a study of T cells in Graves' hyperthyroidism and ophthalmopathy. The CDR3 totals 14 residues. The V gene's germline CDR1 is SGHRS and CDR2 YFSETQ. The ends lost 4 bases at V and 7 bases at J; junction bases unmatched: 4. The TCR beta CDR3 regions underwent amplification using RNA transcripts as the source. The HTBI set primed first-round TCR CDR3 RT-PCR. TCRdb re-analysed the multiplex PCR reads in MiXCR, keeping a single row per CDR3 protein. Among hundreds of thousands of distinct CDR3 sequences listed, more than 12% were seen once.

Input material: blood. The TCR was taken from a woman aged 30 to 39 with Graves' hyperthyroidism. The V and J genes are TRBV5-1 and TRBJ2-1; 11 bases are a match to TRBD2. CDR3 in DNA: TGCGCCAGCAGCGCAGGGACTAGCGGAAATGAGCAGTTCTTC. Residues: CASSAGTSGNEQFF.